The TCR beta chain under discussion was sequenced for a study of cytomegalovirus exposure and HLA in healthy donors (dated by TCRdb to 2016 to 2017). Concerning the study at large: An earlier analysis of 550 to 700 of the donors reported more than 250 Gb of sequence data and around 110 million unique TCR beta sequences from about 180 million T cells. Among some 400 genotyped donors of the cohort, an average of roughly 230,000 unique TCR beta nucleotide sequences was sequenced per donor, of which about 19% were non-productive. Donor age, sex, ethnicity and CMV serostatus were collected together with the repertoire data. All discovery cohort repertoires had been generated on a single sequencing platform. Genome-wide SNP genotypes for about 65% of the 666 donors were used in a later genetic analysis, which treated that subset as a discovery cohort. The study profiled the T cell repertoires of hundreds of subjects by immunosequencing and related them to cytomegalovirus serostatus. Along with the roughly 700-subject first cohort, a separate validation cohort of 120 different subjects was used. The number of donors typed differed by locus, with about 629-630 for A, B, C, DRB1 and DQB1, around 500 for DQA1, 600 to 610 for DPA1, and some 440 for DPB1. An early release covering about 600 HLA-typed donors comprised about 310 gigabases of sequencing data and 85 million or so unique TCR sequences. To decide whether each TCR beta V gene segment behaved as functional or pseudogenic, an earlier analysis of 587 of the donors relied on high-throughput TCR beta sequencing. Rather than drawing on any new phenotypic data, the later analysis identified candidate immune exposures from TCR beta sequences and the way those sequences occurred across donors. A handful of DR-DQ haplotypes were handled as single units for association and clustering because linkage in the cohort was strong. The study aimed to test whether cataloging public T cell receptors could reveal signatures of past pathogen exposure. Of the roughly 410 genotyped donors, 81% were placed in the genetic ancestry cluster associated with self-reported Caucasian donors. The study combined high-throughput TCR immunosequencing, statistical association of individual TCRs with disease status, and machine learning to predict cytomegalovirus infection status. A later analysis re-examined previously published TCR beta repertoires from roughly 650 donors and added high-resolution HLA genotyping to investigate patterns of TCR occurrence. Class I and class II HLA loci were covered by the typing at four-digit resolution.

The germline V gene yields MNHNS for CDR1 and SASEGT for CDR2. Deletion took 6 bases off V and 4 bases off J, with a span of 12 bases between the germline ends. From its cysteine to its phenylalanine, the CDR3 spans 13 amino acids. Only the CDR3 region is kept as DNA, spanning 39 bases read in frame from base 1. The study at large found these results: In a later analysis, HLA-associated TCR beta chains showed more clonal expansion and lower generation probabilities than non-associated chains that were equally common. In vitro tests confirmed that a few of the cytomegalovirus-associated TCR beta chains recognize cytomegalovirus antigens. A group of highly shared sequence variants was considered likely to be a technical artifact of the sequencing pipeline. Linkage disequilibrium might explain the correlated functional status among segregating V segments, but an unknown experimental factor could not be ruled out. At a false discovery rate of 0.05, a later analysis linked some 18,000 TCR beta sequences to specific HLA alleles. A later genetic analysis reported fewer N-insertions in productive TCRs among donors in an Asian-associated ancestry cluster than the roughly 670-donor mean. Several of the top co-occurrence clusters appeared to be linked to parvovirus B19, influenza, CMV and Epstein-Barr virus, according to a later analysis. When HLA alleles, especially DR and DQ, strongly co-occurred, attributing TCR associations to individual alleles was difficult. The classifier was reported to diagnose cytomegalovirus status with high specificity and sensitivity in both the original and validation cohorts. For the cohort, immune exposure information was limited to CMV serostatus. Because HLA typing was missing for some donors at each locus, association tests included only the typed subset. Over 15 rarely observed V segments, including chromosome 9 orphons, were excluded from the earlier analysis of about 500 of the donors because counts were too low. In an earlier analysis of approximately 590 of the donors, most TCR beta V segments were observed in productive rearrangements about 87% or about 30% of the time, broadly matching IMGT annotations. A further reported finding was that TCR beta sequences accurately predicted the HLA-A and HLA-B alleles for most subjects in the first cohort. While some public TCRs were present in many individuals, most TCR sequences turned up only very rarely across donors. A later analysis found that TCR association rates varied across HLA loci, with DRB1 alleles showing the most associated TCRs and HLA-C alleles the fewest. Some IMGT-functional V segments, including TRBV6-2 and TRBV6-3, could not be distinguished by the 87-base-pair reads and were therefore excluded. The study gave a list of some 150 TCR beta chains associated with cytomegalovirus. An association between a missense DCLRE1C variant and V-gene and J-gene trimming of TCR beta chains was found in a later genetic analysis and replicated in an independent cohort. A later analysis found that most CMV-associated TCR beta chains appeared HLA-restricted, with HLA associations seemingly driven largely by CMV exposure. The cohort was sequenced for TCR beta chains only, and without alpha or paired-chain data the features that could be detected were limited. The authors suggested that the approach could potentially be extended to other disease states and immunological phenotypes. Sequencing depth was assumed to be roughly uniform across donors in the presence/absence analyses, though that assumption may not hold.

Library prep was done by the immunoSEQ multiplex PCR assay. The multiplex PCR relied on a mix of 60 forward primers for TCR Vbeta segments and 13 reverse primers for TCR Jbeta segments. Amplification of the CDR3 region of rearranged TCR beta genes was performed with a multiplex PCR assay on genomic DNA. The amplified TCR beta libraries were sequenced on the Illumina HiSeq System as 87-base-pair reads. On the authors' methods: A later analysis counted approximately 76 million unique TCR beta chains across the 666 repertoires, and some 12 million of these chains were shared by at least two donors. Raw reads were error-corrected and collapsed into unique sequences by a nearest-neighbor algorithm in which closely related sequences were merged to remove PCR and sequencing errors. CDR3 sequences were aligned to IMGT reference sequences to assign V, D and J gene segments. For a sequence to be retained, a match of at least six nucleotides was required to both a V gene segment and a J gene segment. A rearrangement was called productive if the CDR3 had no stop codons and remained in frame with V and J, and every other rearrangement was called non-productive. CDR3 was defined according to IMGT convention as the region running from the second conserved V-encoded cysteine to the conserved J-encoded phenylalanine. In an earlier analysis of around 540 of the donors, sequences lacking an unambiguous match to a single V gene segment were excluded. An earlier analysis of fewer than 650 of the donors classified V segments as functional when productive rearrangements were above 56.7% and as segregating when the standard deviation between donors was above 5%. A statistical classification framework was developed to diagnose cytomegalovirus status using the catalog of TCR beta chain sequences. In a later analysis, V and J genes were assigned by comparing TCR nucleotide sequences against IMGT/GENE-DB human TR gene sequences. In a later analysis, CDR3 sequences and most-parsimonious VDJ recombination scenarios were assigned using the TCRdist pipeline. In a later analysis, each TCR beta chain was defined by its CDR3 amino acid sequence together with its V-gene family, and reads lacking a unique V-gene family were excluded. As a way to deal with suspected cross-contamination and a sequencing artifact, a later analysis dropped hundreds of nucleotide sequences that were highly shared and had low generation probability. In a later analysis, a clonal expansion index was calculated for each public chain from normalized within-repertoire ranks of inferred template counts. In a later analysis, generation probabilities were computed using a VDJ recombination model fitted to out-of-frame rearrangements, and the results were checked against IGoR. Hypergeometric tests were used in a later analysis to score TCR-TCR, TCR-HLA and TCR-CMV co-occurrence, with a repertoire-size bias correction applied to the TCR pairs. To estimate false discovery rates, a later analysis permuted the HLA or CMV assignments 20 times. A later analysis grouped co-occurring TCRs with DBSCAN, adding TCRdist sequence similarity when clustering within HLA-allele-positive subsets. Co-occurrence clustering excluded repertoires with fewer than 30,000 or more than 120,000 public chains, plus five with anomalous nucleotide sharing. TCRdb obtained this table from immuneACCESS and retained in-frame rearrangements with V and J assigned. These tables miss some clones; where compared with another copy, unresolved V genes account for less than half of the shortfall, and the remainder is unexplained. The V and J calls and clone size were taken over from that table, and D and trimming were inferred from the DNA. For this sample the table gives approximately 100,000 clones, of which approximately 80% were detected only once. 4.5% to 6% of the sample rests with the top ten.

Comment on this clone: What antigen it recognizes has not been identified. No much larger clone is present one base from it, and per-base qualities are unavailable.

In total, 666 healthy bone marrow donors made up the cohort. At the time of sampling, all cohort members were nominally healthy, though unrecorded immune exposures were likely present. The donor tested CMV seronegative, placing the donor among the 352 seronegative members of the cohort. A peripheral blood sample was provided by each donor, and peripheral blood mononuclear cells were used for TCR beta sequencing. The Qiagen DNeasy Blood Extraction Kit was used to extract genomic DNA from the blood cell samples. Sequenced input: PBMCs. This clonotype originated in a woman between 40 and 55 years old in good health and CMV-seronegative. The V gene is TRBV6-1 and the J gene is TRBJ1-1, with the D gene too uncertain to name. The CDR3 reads CASRGLGSTEAFF. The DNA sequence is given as TGTGCCAGCAGAGGCCTAGGAAGCACTGAAGCTTTCTTT.